The 5 T cell receptor beta chains below were found in one sample sequenced in a study of blood T cell repertoires in COVID-19. Sequenced by immunoSEQ multiplex PCR; TCRdb stores in-frame clones only, minus some. The sample lists approximately 65,000 clones; roughly 70% were seen once. Material: PBMCs or T cells enriched from blood (not recorded which). Receptors were obtained from a woman aged 55-69 years who had been exposed to COVID-19.

The rearrangement joins TRBV19 to TRBJ2-7; 7 nucleotides line up with TRBD1. CDR1 and CDR2 from the germline V gene are LNHDA and SQIVND (reference sequence). The CDR3 has 13 residues. V was pared by 5 bases and J by 6 bases, with 7 bases of the junction left unmatched. The CDR3 DNA reads TGTGCCAGTAGTGGTAGGACAGGTCTCGAGCAGTACTTC. Protein: CASSGRTGLEQYF.

The V and J genes are TRBV10-1 and TRBJ1-2; 7 bases fit TRBD1. V shed 5 bases, J shed 11 bases, and the junction held 8 bases outside the gene matches. The germline V gene has CDR1 WNHNN and CDR2 SYGVQD (reference sequence). The CDR3 loop spans 12 amino acids. The CDR3 nucleotides read TGCGCCAGCAGTACCGGGACAGAAGGTTACACCTTC. Translation gives CASSTGTEGYTF.

V is TRBV7-2 and J is TRBJ2-1; 7 positions agree with TRBD2. Germline-derived CDR1 and CDR2 are SGHTA and FQGNSA. V lost 4 bases and J lost 10; bases outside the gene matches: 10. This CDR3 has 14 amino acids. In DNA form, the CDR3 reads TGTGCCAGCAGCTCCGCGGGAGAAATAAGCGAGCAGTTCTTC. Translation: CASSSAGEISEQFF.

The CDR3 is CASSAGTATNEKLFF. CDR3 in DNA: TGTGCCAGCAGCGCAGGGACAGCGACGAATGAAAAACTGTTTTTT. The chain recombines TRBV7-2 with TRBJ1-4; TRBD1 matches at 7 bases. V lost 5 bases, J lost 5 bases, and 8 bases stayed unmatched. The length of the CDR3 is 15 residues. The germline V gene has CDR1 SGHTA and CDR2 FQGNSA.

This chain joins TRBV24-1 and TRBJ1-2; tentatively, D is TRBD1 (6 bases). The CDR3 is 12 amino acids. V lost 8 bases and J lost 6, with 12 bases in between. Per the germline V gene, CDR1 is KGHDR and CDR2 is SFDVKD. CDR3 loop: CATKGGSDGYTF. The CDR3 DNA reads TGTGCCACCAAAGGGGGTTCAGATGGCTACACCTTC.